The entry below gives a single T cell receptor beta chain sequence along with its context. Its target is not known. Assay: immunoSEQ multiplex PCR; the TCRdb copy retains only in-frame clones and omits some. There are tens of thousands of clones in the sample; 55% to 75% occur only once, and 4.5% to 6% lies in the top ten. The data are from a study of CD4+ T cells in melanoma. Trimming shortened V by 5 bases and J by 10 bases, and 20 bases separated the two germline ends. Germline lookup yields CDR1 SEHNR and CDR2 FQNEAQ (reference sequence). The CDR3 loop spans 14 amino acids. Study-wide results and limits: CD8+ T cell, macrophage and B cell function reportedly correlated with neoantigen-specific CD4+ T cells.

This receptor was obtained from a human donor with melanoma. The sequenced sample was tumor tissue. The rearrangement joins TRBV7-9 to TRBJ1-1, with a possible D match to TRBD1 (6 bases). The CDR3 spells CASSPEGEPWGAFF. The CDR3 DNA sequence: TGTGCCAGCAGCCCCGAGGGGGAGCCCTGGGGAGCTTTCTTT.